This T cell receptor beta chain was obtained from a study of TIL therapy for anti-PD-1-resistant metastatic lung cancer. Trimming took 2 bases from V and 1 from J; bases not matched to a gene: 12. This CDR3 spans 18 amino acids. CDR1 SGHRS and CDR2 YFSETQ come from the germline V gene. Regarding time point: pre-treatment sample, taken before nivolumab and TIL therapy. The immunoSEQ assay was v3. Only in-frame clones appear in the TCRdb table, and some are missing; sequencing was by immunoSEQ multiplex PCR. The sample contains tens of thousands of clones, roughly 66% of which appear only once. J is TRBJ2-5 and V is TRBV5-1; 9 bases fit TRBD2. The source of this sequence is a person aged 25 to 79 with non-small cell lung cancer. The source was blood, collected at baseline. The CDR3 DNA reads as TGCGCCAGCAGCTTAGAGGGATCGCGGGGGGGCATCCAAGAGACCCAGTACTTC. Translated, it gives CASSLEGSRGGIQETQYF.